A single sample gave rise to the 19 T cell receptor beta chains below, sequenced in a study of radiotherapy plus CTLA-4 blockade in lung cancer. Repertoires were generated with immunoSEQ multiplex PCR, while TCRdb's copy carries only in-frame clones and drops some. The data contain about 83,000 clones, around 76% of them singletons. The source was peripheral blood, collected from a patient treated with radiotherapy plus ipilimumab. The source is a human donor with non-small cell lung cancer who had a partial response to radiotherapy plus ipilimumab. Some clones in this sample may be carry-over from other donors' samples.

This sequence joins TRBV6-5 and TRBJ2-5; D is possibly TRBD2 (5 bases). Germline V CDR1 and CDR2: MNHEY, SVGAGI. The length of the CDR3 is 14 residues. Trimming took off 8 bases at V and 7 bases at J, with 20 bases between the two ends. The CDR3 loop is CASGPPAVLGTQYF. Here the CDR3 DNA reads TGTGCCAGCGGCCCTCCAGCGGTACTGGGGACCCAGTACTTC.

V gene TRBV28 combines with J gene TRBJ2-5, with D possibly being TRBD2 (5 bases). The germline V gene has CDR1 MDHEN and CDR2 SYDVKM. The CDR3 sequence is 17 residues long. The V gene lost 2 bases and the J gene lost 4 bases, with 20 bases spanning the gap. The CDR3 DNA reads TGTGCCAGCAGTTTACCCACCTACACGGGGTTTGTAGAGACCCAGTACTTC. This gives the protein CASSLPTYTGFVETQYF.

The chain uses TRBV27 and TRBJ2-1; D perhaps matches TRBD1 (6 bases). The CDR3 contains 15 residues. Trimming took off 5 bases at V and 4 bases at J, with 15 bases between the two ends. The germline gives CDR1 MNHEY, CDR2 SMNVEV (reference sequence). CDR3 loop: CASSPGTPIYNEQFF. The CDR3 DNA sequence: TGTGCCAGCAGTCCAGGGACACCTATTTACAATGAGCAGTTCTTC.

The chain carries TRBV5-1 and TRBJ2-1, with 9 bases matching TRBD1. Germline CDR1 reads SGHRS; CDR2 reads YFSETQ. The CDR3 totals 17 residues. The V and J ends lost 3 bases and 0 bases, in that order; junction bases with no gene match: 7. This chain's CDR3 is CASSSGQGRSSYNEQFF. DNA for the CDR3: TGCGCCAGCAGCTCGGGACAGGGACGGAGCTCCTACAATGAGCAGTTCTTC. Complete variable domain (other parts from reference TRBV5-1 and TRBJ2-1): KAGVTQTPRYLIKTRGQQVTLSCSPISGHRSVSWYQQTPGQGLQFLFEYFSETQRNKGNFPGRFSGRQFSNSRSEMNVSTLELGDSALYLCASSSGQGRSSYNEQFFGPGTRLTVL.

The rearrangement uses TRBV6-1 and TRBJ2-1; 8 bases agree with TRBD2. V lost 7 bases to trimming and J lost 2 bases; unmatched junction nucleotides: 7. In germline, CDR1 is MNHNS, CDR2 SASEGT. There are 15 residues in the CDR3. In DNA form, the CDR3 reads TGTGCCAGCATTCCGCGGGGACTAGCCTACAATGAGCAGTTCTTC. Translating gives CASIPRGLAYNEQFF.

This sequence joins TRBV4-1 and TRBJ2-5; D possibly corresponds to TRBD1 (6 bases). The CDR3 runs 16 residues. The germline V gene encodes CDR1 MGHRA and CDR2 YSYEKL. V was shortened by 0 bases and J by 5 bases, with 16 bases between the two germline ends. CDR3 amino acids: CASSQDRARGGETQYF. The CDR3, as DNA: TGCGCCAGCAGCCAAGATCGGGCCAGGGGTGGGGAGACCCAGTACTTC.

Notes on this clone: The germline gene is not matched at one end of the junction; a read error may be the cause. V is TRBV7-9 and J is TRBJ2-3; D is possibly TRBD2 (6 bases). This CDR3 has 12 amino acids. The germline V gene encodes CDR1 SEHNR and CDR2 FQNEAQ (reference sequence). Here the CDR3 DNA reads TGTGCCAGCAGCTTAGTAGAGGAGGGGCGACATTTT. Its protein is CASSLVEEGRHF.

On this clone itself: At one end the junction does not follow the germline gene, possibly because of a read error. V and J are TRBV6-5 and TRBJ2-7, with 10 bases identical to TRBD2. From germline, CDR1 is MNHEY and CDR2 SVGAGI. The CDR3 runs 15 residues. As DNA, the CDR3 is TGTGCCAGCAGTGACTCTCTAGCGGGAGCCTACGAGCAGTACTTC. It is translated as CASSDSLAGAYEQYF.

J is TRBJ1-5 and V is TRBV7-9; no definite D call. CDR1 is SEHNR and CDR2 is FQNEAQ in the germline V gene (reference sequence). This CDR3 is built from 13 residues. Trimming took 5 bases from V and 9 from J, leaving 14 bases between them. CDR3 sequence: CASSREGVTPQHF. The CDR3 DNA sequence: TGTGCCAGCAGCCGGGAGGGAGTTACGCCCCAGCATTTT.

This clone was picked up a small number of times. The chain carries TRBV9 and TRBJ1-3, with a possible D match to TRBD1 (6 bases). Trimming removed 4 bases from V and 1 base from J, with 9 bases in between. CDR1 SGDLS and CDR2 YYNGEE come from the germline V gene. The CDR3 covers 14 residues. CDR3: CASSSGQSGNTIYF. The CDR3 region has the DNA TGTGCCAGCAGCTCCGGACAGTCTGGAAACACCATATATTTT.

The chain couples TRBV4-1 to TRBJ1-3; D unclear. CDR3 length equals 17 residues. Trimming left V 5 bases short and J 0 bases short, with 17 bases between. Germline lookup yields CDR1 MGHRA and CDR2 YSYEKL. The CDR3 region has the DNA TGCGCCAGCAGCAAAGCCTCGACAACCCTCTCTGGAAACACCATATATTTT. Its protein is CASSKASTTLSGNTIYF.

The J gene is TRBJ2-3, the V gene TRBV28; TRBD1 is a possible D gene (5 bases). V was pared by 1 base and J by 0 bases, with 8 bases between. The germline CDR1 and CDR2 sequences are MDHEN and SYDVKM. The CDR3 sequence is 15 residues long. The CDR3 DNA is TGTGCCAGCAGTTTATTGCCAGGGAGCACAGATACGCAGTATTTT. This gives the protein CASSLLPGSTDTQYF.

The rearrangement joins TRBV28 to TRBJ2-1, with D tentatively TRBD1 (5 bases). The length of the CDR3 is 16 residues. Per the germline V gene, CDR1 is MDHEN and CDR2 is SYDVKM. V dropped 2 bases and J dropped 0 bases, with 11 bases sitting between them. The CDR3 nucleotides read TGTGCCAGCAGTTTACTTGGGGCAGCCTCCTACAATGAGCAGTTCTTC. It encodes CASSLLGAASYNEQFF.

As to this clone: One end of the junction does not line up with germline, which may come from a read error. The CDR3 sequence is CASSPSPTNYDYTF. The DNA of the CDR3 is TGTGCCAGTAGCCCAAGTCCGACTAACTATGACTACACCTTC. This chain links TRBV19 with TRBJ1-2; D gene ambiguous. Germline V gene data show CDR1 as LNHDA and CDR2 as SQIVND (reference sequence). The CDR3 covers 14 residues. Full variable domain (outside the CDR3, taken from reference TRBV19 and TRBJ1-2): DGGITQSPKYLFRKEGQNVTLSCEQNLNHDAMYWYRQDPGQGLRLIYYSQIVNDFQKGDIAEGYSVSREKKESFPLTVTSAQKNPTAFYLCASSPSPTNYDYTFGSGTRLTVV.

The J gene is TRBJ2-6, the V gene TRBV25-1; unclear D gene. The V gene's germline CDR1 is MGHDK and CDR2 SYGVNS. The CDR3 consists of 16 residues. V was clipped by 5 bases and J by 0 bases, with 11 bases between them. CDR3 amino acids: CASSTVRSSGANVLTF. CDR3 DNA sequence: TGTGCCAGCAGTACAGTCAGAAGCTCTGGGGCCAACGTCCTGACTTTC.

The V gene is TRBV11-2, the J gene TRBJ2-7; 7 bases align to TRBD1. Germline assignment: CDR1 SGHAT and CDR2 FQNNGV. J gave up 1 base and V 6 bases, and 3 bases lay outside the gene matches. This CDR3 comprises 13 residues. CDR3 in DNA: TGTGCCAGCAGTCCGGACAGGTCCTACGAGCAGTACTTC. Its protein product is CASSPDRSYEQYF.

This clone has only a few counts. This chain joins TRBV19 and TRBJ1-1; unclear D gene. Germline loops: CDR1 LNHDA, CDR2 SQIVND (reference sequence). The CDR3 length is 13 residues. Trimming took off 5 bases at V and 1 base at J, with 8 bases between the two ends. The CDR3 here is CASSRERNTEAFF. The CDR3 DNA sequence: TGTGCCAGTAGTCGGGAGAGGAACACTGAAGCTTTCTTT.

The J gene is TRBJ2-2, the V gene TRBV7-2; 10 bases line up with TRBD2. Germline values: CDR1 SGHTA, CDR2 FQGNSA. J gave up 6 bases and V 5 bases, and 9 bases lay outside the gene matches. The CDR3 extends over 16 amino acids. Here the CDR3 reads CASSPERGGIAGELFF. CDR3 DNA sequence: TGTGCCAGCAGCCCAGAGCGGGGGGGCATCGCCGGGGAGCTGTTTTTT.

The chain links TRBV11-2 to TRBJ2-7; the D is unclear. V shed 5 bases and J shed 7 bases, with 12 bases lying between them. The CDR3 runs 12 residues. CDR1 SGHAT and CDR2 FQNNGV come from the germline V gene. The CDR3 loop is CASSRSRPEQYF. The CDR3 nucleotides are TGTGCCAGCAGCAGATCGAGGCCGGAGCAGTACTTC.